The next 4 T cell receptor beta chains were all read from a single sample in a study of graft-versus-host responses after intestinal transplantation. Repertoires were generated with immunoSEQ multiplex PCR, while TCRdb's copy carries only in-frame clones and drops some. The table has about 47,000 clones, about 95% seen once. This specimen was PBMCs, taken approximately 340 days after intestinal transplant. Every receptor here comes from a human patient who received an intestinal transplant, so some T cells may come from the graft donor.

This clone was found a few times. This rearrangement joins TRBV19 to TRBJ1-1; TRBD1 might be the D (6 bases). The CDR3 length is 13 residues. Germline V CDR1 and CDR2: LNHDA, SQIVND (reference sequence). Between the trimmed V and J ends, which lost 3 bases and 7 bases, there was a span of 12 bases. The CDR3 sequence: CASSITGFGEAFF. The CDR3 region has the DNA TGTGCCAGTAGTATTACAGGGTTCGGTGAAGCTTTCTTT.

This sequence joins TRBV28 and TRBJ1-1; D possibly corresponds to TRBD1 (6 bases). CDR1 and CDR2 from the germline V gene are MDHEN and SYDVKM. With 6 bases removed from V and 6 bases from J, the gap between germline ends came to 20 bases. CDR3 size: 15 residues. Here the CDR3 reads CASRVLGGGNAEAFF. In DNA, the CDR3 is TGTGCCAGCAGAGTTTTAGGGGGTGGGAATGCTGAAGCTTTCTTT.

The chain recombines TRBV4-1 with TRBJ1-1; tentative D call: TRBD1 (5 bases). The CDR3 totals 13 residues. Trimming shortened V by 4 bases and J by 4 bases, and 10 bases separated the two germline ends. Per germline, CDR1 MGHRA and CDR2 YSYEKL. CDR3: CASSRPGSTEAFF. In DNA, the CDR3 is TGCGCCAGCAGCCGGCCAGGGAGCACTGAAGCTTTCTTT.

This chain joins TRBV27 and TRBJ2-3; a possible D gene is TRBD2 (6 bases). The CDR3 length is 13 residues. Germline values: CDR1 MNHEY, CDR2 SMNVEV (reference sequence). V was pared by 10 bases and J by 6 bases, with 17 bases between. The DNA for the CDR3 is TGTGCCATCAAAGCGGGTCCCCGGGATACGCAGTATTTT. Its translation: CAIKAGPRDTQYF.